This is a list of T cell receptor beta chains from one sample in a study of long-term antiretroviral therapy in people with HIV. TCRdb's copy holds only in-frame clones and misses some; the assay was immunoSEQ multiplex PCR. The sample lists about 40,000 clones; approximately 85% were seen once. Sequenced material: unsorted PBMCs, taken 3.1 years after starting antiretroviral therapy. These receptors were obtained from a woman in her forties or fifties with HIV. CDR3s include the opening cysteine and the closing phenylalanine or tryptophan. A D gene is named only where the DNA matches it firmly.

j_call d_call v_call cdr3_aa
TRBJ1-1 TRBD1 TRBV29-1 CSGLRGPRVTEAFF
TRBJ1-2 . TRBV5-5 CASSALGRGYGYTF
TRBJ2-5 . TRBV29-1 CSVALKETQYF
TRBJ1-2 . TRBV6-1 CASSEGQSLRGYTF
TRBJ1-5 TRBD1 TRBV30 CAWDRGFQPQHF
TRBJ1-2 . TRBV6-4 CASSASANAYYGYTF
TRBJ1-1 . TRBV10-2 CASSRRNTEAFF
TRBJ1-5 TRBD1 TRBV12-5 CASGLAGRDRGDQPQHF
TRBJ1-1 . TRBV20-1 CSAKGSVMAFF
TRBJ2-3 TRBD1 TRBV7-3 CASSLPGQGSRNTQYF
TRBJ1-2 . TRBV5-5 CASSLVRELGYTF
TRBJ2-2 TRBD2 TRBV9 CASSALAGANTGELFF
TRBJ1-5 . TRBV7-2 CASSQPGAGFNQPQHF
TRBJ2-7 TRBD2 TRBV4-1 CASSQGLALAERREQYF
TRBJ2-3 . TRBV13 CASSLEADTQYF
TRBJ1-1 TRBD1 TRBV7-2 CASSLDRGGTEAFF
TRBJ2-5 TRBD2 TRBV7-2 CASSLSLAGAETQYF
TRBJ1-6 . TRBV7-2 CASSLGLSAGSPLHF
TRBJ1-2 . TRBV4-1 CASSQATTGPGDYGYTF
TRBJ1-1 . TRBV5-8 CASSLVEGDTEAFF
TRBJ1-2 . TRBV19 CASSIGAGEDGYTF
TRBJ2-7 . TRBV7-6 CASSSSGTPREQYF
TRBJ2-3 . TRBV30 CAWSTGSPTDTQYF
TRBJ1-6 . TRBV27 CASRGGTDGSPLHF
TRBJ2-1 TRBD2 TRBV11-1 CASSLVGTSGNEQFF
TRBJ1-2 TRBD1 TRBV19 CASSIPGTAGQSGYTF
TRBJ1-4 . TRBV18 CASSHEVVREKLFF
TRBJ2-2 . TRBV2 CASSEAPGEVVGELFF
TRBJ2-3 . TRBV5-8 CASSFRAVPGTDTQYF
TRBJ1-1 TRBD1 TRBV5-5 CASSLWGPGGTEAFF
TRBJ1-1 TRBD1 TRBV11-1 CASSLAPGGPEAFF
TRBJ1-5 TRBD1 TRBV11-2 CASSLGQGNQPQHF
TRBJ1-2 . TRBV7-9 CASSRRRAGEDYGYTF
TRBJ2-5 TRBD2 TRBV15 CATSRSRTSGAETQYF
TRBJ2-2 . TRBV7-3 CASSRQQNTGELFF
TRBJ2-4 . TRBV5-6 CASTRAQGGSFLAKNIQYF
TRBJ1-3 . TRBV19 CASSTDGNTIYF
TRBJ2-1 TRBD2 TRBV7-9 CASSSTSGGTSSYNEQFF
TRBJ2-4 TRBD1 TRBV7-8 CASSLARDRAKNIQYF
TRBJ1-5 . TRBV30 CAWSAKNPGHRNQPQHF
TRBJ1-2 . TRBV5-4 CASSTEVGRTNYGYTF
TRBJ2-7 . TRBV7-2 CASSSWTTYEQYF
TRBJ2-7 TRBD2 TRBV20-1 CSLRGAYEQYF
TRBJ1-6 TRBD1 TRBV5-1 CASSLDRGVSPLHF
TRBJ1-3 TRBD1 TRBV11-3 CASSPTGAGNTIYF
TRBJ2-1 TRBD2 TRBV15 CATSRDATSGGVVNEQFF
TRBJ1-3 . TRBV7-9 CASSYREVGSGNTIYF
TRBJ2-5 . TRBV9 CASSGSIPGDEETQYF
TRBJ2-2 . TRBV4-2 CASSQEVGLNTGELFF
TRBJ2-7 . TRBV13 CASSLGQNGHYDEQYF
TRBJ2-2 . TRBV29-1 CSVAQVGGELFF
TRBJ2-7 . TRBV29-1 CSVFVGGNEQYF
TRBJ1-1 . TRBV25-1 CASSGWGLGDTEAFF
TRBJ1-2 TRBD1 TRBV6-1 CASSEAPGQPLYGYTF
TRBJ1-2 TRBD1 TRBV7-2 CASSLDRGPYGYTF